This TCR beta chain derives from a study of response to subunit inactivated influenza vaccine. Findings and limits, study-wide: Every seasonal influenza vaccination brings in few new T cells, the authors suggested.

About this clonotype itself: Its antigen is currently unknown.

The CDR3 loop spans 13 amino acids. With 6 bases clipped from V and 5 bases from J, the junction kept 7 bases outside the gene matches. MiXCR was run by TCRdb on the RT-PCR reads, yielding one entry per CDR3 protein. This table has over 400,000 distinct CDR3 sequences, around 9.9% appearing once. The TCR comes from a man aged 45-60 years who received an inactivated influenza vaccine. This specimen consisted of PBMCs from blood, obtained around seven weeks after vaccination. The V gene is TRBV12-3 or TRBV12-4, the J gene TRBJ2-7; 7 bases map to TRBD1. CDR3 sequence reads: CASSNLQGNEQYF. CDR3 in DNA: TGTGCCAGCAGCAACCTACAGGGGAACGAGCAGTACTTC.